This TCR beta chain derives from a study of OX40 agonist ivuxolimab in advanced cancers. Study-level background: Previous treatment with anti-PD-1, anti-PD-L1 or anti-CTLA-4 therapy was allowed; 35% to 50% had received some.

Overall study findings and caveats: Several nonresponders also turned out to have low normalized T-cell clonal expansion.

To note about this clone: Its antigen remains unknown.

TCRdb's table, derived via immunoSEQ multiplex PCR, lists solely in-frame clones and lacks some. The table has about 28,000 clones, 70% to 90% seen once. The CDR3 covers 20 residues. Trimming stripped 4 bases from V and 2 bases from J, with 27 bases between. CDR1 is SGHRS, CDR2 YFSETQ, per germline. This TCR was recovered from an adult with an advanced solid tumor such as melanoma, head and neck, liver or kidney cancer. The starting material was CD4+ or CD8+ T cells sorted from blood, obtained in a trial of the OX40 agonist ivuxolimab. This chain uses TRBV5-1 with TRBJ2-2, with a possible D match to TRBD2 (6 bases). The CDR3 DNA reads as TGCGCCAGCAGCCTCTCGGAGGGGTTCTCGGGACGGATCAACACCGGGGAGCTGTTTTTT. This sequence encodes CASSLSEGFSGRINTGELFF.